Shown below are 2 T cell receptor beta chains from a single sample sequenced in a study of radiation and T cells in renal cell carcinoma. Generated by immunoSEQ multiplex PCR, the TCRdb table keeps only in-frame clones and is missing some. This repertoire shows some 64,000 clones, 60% to 85% found once; its top ten account for 6% to 7%. Time point meaning: blood 4 weeks post-SBRT, at nephrectomy. Treatment: 15 Gy SBRT to primary tumor, nephrectomy 4 weeks later. Sequencing was performed on blood, taken from a patient whose treatment included radiotherapy and nephrectomy. All receptors derive from a man in his fifties or sixties with renal cell carcinoma.

The chain combines TRBV5-4 with TRBJ2-1, with D hard to call. The CDR3 covers 13 residues. Germline lookup yields CDR1 SGHNT and CDR2 YYREEE (reference sequence). V was cut by 4 bases and J by 8 bases, with 13 bases left in between. In DNA, the CDR3 is TGTGCCAGCAGCCTGCCAGGTACCGATGAGCAGTTCTTC. It is translated as CASSLPGTDEQFF.

The genes are TRBV19 and TRBJ1-2, with D possibly matching TRBD1 (5 bases). Germline V CDR1 and CDR2: LNHDA, SQIVND (reference sequence). The CDR3 loop spans 15 amino acids. The V and J ends lost 7 bases and 3 bases respectively, with 18 bases between them. For the CDR3, the DNA is TGTGCCAGTACCGCCCCCAGGGATGGGGACTATGGCTACACCTTC. This codes for CASTAPRDGDYGYTF.